This passage covers 17 T cell receptor beta chains from one sample sequenced in a study of cytomegalovirus exposure and HLA in healthy donors. Primers for the PCR totalled 60 Vbeta and 13 Jbeta. Sequencing used immunoSEQ multiplex PCR; TCRdb keeps in-frame clones, though not all of them. Here the sample table reports about 170,000 clones. Sequencing used PBMCs. The receptors originated from a woman between 18 and 29 years old in good health and CMV-seropositive.

V gene TRBV7-5 combines with J gene TRBJ2-7; the D segment call TRBD2 is taken from the table without a DNA check. TRBV7-5 is listed as a pseudogene. The CDR3 contains 14 residues. CDR3 sequence (DNA): TGTGTCAGAAGCTTAGAAGGACTGAGTTACGAGCAGTACTTC. Encoded protein: CVRSLEGLSYEQYF.

The chain couples TRBV28 to TRBJ2-7, with D unclear. CDR3 size: 13 residues. The V gene lost 2 bases and the J gene lost 2 bases, with 7 bases spanning the gap. Per germline, CDR1 MDHEN and CDR2 SYDVKM. CDR3 in DNA: TGTGCCAGCAGTTTAGCCAGGACCTACGAGCAGTACTTC. Protein sequence: CASSLARTYEQYF.

The chain recombines TRBV13 with TRBJ2-7; 7 bases agree with TRBD1. With 5 bases clipped from V and 3 bases from J, the junction kept 19 bases outside the gene matches. There are 18 residues in the CDR3. CDR1 is PRHDT, CDR2 FYEKMQ, per germline (reference sequence). The CDR3 coding sequence is TGTGCCAGCAGCCCGTACCCACCTCAGGGGGAAGGAATCTACGAGCAGTACTTC. This encodes CASSPYPPQGEGIYEQYF.

The chain recombines TRBV7-9 with TRBJ1-3; possibly TRBD1 for D (6 bases). V was clipped by 10 bases and J by 2 bases, with 18 bases between them. CDR1 and CDR2 (germline): SEHNR, FQNEAQ (reference sequence). The CDR3 runs to 15 residues. Here the CDR3 reads CATPQQGFAGNTIYF. CDR3 sequence (DNA): TGTGCCACTCCCCAACAGGGTTTCGCTGGAAACACCATATATTTT.

The chain joins TRBV5-4 to TRBJ2-3, with D perhaps matching TRBD1 (5 bases). CDR1 and CDR2 from the germline V gene are SGHNT and YYREEE (reference sequence). Deletions cut 0 bases from V and 6 bases from J, with 11 bases between. The CDR3 consists of 14 residues. The CDR3 DNA reads as TGTGCCAGCAGCTTGGTGGCAGGGTCGGATACGCAGTATTTT. This gives the protein CASSLVAGSDTQYF.

This rearrangement joins TRBV28 to TRBJ2-2, with TRBD1 matching 10 bases. The CDR3 length is 15 residues. Germline V lookup: CDR1 MDHEN, CDR2 SYDVKM. V shed 7 bases and J 5 bases; nucleotides not matched to a gene: 7. The CDR3 bases are TGTGCCAGCACCTCCGGGACAGGGGATACCGGGGAGCTGTTTTTT. The encoded protein is CASTSGTGDTGELFF.

This chain links TRBV11-2 with TRBJ2-6; no firm D call. The V end lost 3 bases, the J end lost 2 bases, and 2 bases lay between the germline ends. From germline, CDR1 is SGHAT and CDR2 FQNNGV. CDR3 length: 13 amino acids. The CDR3 sequence: CASSFTGANVLTF. The CDR3 nucleotides read TGTGCCAGCAGCTTTACTGGGGCCAACGTCCTGACTTTC.

The rearrangement joins TRBV4-3 to TRBJ1-1; unclear D gene. Germline CDR1 is LGHNA and CDR2 is YSLEER. V dropped 4 bases and J dropped 1 base, with 10 bases sitting between them. The CDR3 loop spans 14 amino acids. The CDR3 reads CASSLDRGNTEAFF. CDR3 DNA sequence: TGCGCCAGCAGCCTTGATCGGGGGAACACTGAAGCTTTCTTT.

The rearrangement links TRBV5-6 to TRBJ1-2, with TRBD1 matching over 9 bases. The CDR3 sequence is 16 residues long. Germline CDR1 reads SGHDT; CDR2 reads YYEEEE. V was pared by 4 bases and J by 2 bases, with 9 bases of the junction left unmatched. The CDR3 nucleotides are TGTGCCAGCAGCGGGGTCCGACAGGGGGTGAACTATGGCTACACCTTC. Translated, it gives CASSGVRQGVNYGYTF.

J is TRBJ2-2 and V is TRBV4-1; 7 bases map to TRBD2. The CDR3 contains 16 residues. Germline V gene lookup returns CDR1 MGHRA and CDR2 YSYEKL. Losses at the gene ends were 2 bases for V and 0 bases for J; bases not matched to a gene: 3. CDR3 nucleotide sequence: TGCGCCAGCAGCCAACGCGGGGGACCGAACACCGGGGAGCTGTTTTTT. Protein sequence: CASSQRGGPNTGELFF.

J is TRBJ1-1 and V is TRBV5-1, with a tentative D call TRBD1 (6 bases). Trimming took 0 bases from V and 8 from J, leaving 8 bases between them. The CDR3 runs to 12 residues. The germline gives CDR1 SGHRS, CDR2 YFSETQ. In nucleotides, the CDR3 is TGCGCCAGCAGCTTGGTTGGACAGGAAGCTTTCTTT. Protein sequence: CASSLVGQEAFF.

This sequence joins TRBV7-9 and TRBJ1-3, with a weak D call TRBD1 (5 bases). Trimming removed 1 base at V and 2 bases at J, with 9 bases between. CDR1 and CDR2 from the germline V gene are SEHNR and FQNEAQ (reference sequence). The CDR3 covers 15 residues. In DNA form, the CDR3 reads TGTGCCAGCAGCTTAGTTCCAGGGCCTGGAAACACCATATATTTT. This translates into CASSLVPGPGNTIYF.

The V and J genes are TRBV7-2 and TRBJ1-1; 9 nucleotides line up with TRBD1. CDR3 length equals 14 residues. Germline-derived CDR1 and CDR2 are SGHTA and FQGNSA. V lost 6 bases, J lost 1 base, and 3 bases stayed unmatched. CDR3 residues: CASRLGQGNTEAFF. For the CDR3, the DNA is TGTGCCAGCAGATTGGGACAGGGGAACACTGAAGCTTTCTTT.

The chain recombines TRBV29-1 with TRBJ2-1; TRBD1 agrees at 10 bases. Per germline, CDR1 SQVTM and CDR2 ANQGSEA. The CDR3 totals 14 residues. The V segment lost 6 bases and the J segment 6 bases; nucleotides outside the gene matches: 8. DNA of the CDR3: TGCAGCGTCGGGTCCGGGACAGGGGTCAATGAGCAGTTCTTC. It specifies CSVGSGTGVNEQFF.

V usage is TRBV30 and J usage is TRBJ2-1, with 13 bases identical to TRBD2. The V gene end was trimmed by 2 bases and the J gene end by 5 bases; junction bases not matched to a gene: 15. From germline, CDR1 is GTSNPN and CDR2 SVGIG (reference sequence). CDR3 length: 19 residues. CDR3 DNA sequence: TGTGCCTGGAGTCAAAACTCCGGGACTAGCGGGAACAGGAACAATGAGCAGTTCTTC. Translating it yields CAWSQNSGTSGNRNNEQFF.

The chain combines TRBV10-3 with TRBJ1-2; no reliable D call. CDR3 length equals 13 residues. The V end lost 4 bases, the J end lost 4 bases, and 10 bases lay between the germline ends. Germline V gene lookup returns CDR1 ENHRY and CDR2 SYGVKD. The DNA for the CDR3 is TGTGCCATCAGTGTCACCGAGGGCTATGGCTACACCTTC. Amino acids: CAISVTEGYGYTF.

This chain joins TRBV5-6 and TRBJ1-3, with a tentative D call TRBD1 (5 bases). CDR3 size: 15 residues. Trimming took off 4 bases at V and 0 bases at J, with 11 bases between the two ends. CDR1 is SGHDT, CDR2 YYEEEE, per germline. CDR3 in amino acids: CASSRGTLSGNTIYF. The CDR3 bases are TGTGCCAGCAGCCGCGGGACTCTCTCTGGAAACACCATATATTTT.